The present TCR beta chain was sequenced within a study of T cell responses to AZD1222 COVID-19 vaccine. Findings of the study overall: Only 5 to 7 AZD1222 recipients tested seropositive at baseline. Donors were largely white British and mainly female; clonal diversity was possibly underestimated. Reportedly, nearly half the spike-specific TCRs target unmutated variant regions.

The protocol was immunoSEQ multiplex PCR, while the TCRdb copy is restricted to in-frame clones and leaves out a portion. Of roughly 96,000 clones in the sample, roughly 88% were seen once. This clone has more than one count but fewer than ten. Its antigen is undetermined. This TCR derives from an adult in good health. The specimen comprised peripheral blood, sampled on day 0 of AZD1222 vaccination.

The DNA for the CDR3 is TGTGCCATCAGTGAGGGCCAGGCTAACTCCTACGAGCAGTACTTC. Its protein is CAISEGQANSYEQYF. The V gene is TRBV10-3, the J gene TRBJ2-7; D gene uncertain. The CDR3 contains 15 residues. V was trimmed by 2 bases and J by 0 bases, leaving 11 bases between them. In germline, CDR1 is ENHRY, CDR2 SYGVKD.